The source of this T cell receptor (beta chain) is a study of T cells after yellow fever vaccination. The 5'RACE template-switching step produced TCR cDNA and added a universal primer site and UMIs. TCRdb re-derived calls from the 5' RACE reads in MiXCR, one entry per CDR3 protein. The profile shows approximately 150,000 distinct CDR3 sequences, approximately 7.7% of them singletons. Many counts were recorded for this clonotype. Its antigen remains unidentified. Regarding the study as a whole: Relatively few clonotypes were ones that appeared in both CD4 and CD8 compartments. The booster response re-showed most primary clones: around 96% CD4, approximately 90% CD8. Any FACS-sorted repertoire could hold abundant clonotypes that contaminate it from the bulk population.

Sequenced here: CD4+ T cells sorted from PBMCs, sampled 5 days after the yellow fever booster vaccination. The receptor comes from a man younger than 40 who received the YFV17D yellow fever vaccine.

This CDR3 reads CASSIDRRLVKFF. DNA of the CDR3: TGTGCCAGTAGTATAGATCGGCGACTCGTTAAGTTCTTC. The chain combines TRBV19 with TRBJ2-1; no clear D gene. Trimming cost V 0 bases and J 14 bases, with 14 bases left between them. This CDR3 region has 13 residues. Per the germline V gene, CDR1 is LNHDA and CDR2 is SQIVND (reference sequence).